Following are 15 T cell receptor beta chains from one sample sequenced in a study of blood T cells in healthy people across ages. Then a second PCR, running roughly 7 to 11 cycles, was carried out with a sample-barcoded 5' primer and a J-beta primer mix. From the 5' RACE reads, TCRdb called clonotypes with MiXCR, one entry per CDR3 protein. This sample has 550,000 to 650,000 distinct CDR3 sequences, with 25% to 30% found just once. Material: blood. The receptor set was obtained from an elderly woman in good health.

The sample holds many counts of this clonotype. The CDR3 sequence: CSALPGTGDDTQYF. DNA of the CDR3: TGCAGTGCTCTTCCCGGGACAGGGGATGATACGCAGTATTTT. This chain connects TRBV20-1 to TRBJ2-3; TRBD1 matches 10 bases. The CDR3 contains 14 residues. Germline V gene data show CDR1 as DFQATT and CDR2 as SNEGSKA (reference sequence). V lost 5 bases to trimming and J lost 6 bases; unmatched junction nucleotides: 8.

This clonotype occurred once. This rearrangement joins TRBV6-6 to TRBJ1-1, with D unclear. The CDR3 extends over 14 amino acids. CDR1 is MNHNY and CDR2 is SVGAGI in the germline V gene (reference sequence). Trimming cost V 2 bases and J 1 base, with 8 bases left between them. CDR3 sequence (DNA): TGTGCCAGCAGTTACGGGGATGCGAACACTGAAGCTTTCTTT. Protein: CASSYGDANTEAFF.

In this sample, this clonotype turned up many times. V usage is TRBV6-2 or TRBV6-3 and J usage is TRBJ2-7, with 7 bases lining up with TRBD1. CDR1 is MNHEY, CDR2 SVGEGT, per germline. V shed 6 bases, J shed 0 bases, and the junction held 11 bases outside the gene matches. The CDR3 extends over 16 amino acids. In nucleotides, the CDR3 is TGTGCCAGCAGGCCTTGGACAGGTCAGATCTCCTACGAGCAGTACTTC. Translating gives CASRPWTGQISYEQYF.

This clonotype appeared a few times. The chain recombines TRBV30 with TRBJ2-1, with a possible D match to TRBD1 (6 bases). Germline V gene lookup returns CDR1 GTSNPN and CDR2 SVGIG (reference sequence). The CDR3 is 14 amino acids. V was trimmed by 3 bases and J by 1 base, leaving 10 bases between them. The CDR3 sequence: CAWRKGHSYNEQFF. DNA of the CDR3: TGTGCCTGGAGGAAGGGACATTCCTACAATGAGCAGTTCTTC.

CDR3 nucleotides: TGTGCCAGCAGCCCCCTAGCGGGAGGTGACAATGAGCAGTTCTTC. The encoded protein is CASSPLAGGDNEQFF. V usage is TRBV7-6 and J usage is TRBJ2-1, with 11 bases identical to TRBD2. CDR1 and CDR2 (germline): SGHVS, FNYEAQ. Germline trimming cut 5 bases from V and 5 bases from J; bases unmatched to any gene: 5. The CDR3 runs 15 residues.

Remarks on this clonotype: Just one base apart from a much larger clone, this may be a read error. The chain joins TRBV28 to TRBJ2-5; TRBD1 or TRBD2 may be the D gene (5 bases each). The CDR3 runs 12 residues. The germline V gene has CDR1 MDHEN and CDR2 SYDVKM. The DNA for the CDR3 is TGTGCCTGCAGTTTGCTGAGGGGTGAGCAGTACTTC. Protein sequence: CACSLLRGEQYF.

The chain links TRBV7-3 to TRBJ2-2; D might be TRBD2 (7 bases). CDR3 size: 15 residues. The ends were cut back, 1 base at V and 6 bases at J, with 12 bases in the middle. Germline lookup yields CDR1 SGHTA and CDR2 FQGTGA. CDR3 sequence: CASSLIGGGAGELFF. The CDR3 nucleotides are TGTGCCAGCAGCTTAATCGGAGGGGGGGCCGGGGAGCTGTTTTTT.

The chain joins TRBV12-3 or TRBV12-4 to TRBJ2-3; D possibly corresponds to TRBD2 (6 bases). Trimming stripped 6 bases from V and 5 bases from J, with 15 bases between. This CDR3 has 14 residues. CDR3 region: CASRTRVGGDTQYF. The CDR3 region has the DNA TGTGCCAGCAGAACGAGGGTGGGGGGAGATACGCAGTATTTT.

Comments on this clonotype: A much larger clone sits a single nucleotide away, making a read error possible. J is TRBJ2-3 and V is TRBV10-2, with 13 bases matching TRBD2. With 6 bases clipped from V and 2 bases from J, the junction kept 5 bases outside the gene matches. The CDR3 has 16 residues. Germline V gene lookup returns CDR1 WSHSY and CDR2 SAAADI. The CDR3 here is CASREGLAGSTDTQYF. CDR3 bases: TGCGCCAGCAGGGAGGGACTAGCGGGGTCCACAGATACGCAGTATTTT.

In its sample, this clonotype was seen many times. The V gene is TRBV20-1, the J gene TRBJ2-7; D may match TRBD1 or TRBD2 (6 bases each). CDR1 and CDR2 (germline): DFQATT, SNEGSKA (reference sequence). The CDR3 covers 13 residues. Trimming removed 8 bases from V and 7 bases from J, with 21 bases in between. CDR3 loop: CSLRGATRGEQYF. The CDR3 DNA reads as TGCAGTCTTAGGGGGGCTACCCGAGGGGAGCAGTACTTC.

The V call is TRBV12-3 or TRBV12-4, the J call TRBJ2-3; TRBD2 agrees at 7 bases. The CDR3 sequence is 14 residues long. V shed 10 bases and J 2 bases; nucleotides not matched to a gene: 9. The CDR3 bases are TGTGCCAACCAGCGGGACTCCGACACAGATACGCAGTATTTT. Its protein product is CANQRDSDTDTQYF.

This clonotype was counted at least ten times. The chain couples TRBV20-1 to TRBJ1-2; 10 nucleotides align to TRBD1. Germline loops: CDR1 DFQATT, CDR2 SNEGSKA (reference sequence). Trimming took 6 bases from V and 6 from J; bases not matched to a gene: 10. The CDR3 is 14 residues long. The CDR3 DNA reads as TGCAGTGCAGCCGGGACAGGGGCTGTGGATGGCTACACCTTC. Protein: CSAAGTGAVDGYTF.

A few counts support this clonotype. The rearrangement uses TRBV14 and TRBJ1-2; 7 positions match TRBD1. CDR1 SGHDN and CDR2 FVKESK come from the germline V gene. This CDR3 contains 14 residues. The V segment lost 3 bases and the J segment 5 bases; nucleotides outside the gene matches: 6. The CDR3 loop reads CASSHKTGYYGYTF. The CDR3 DNA is TGTGCCAGCAGCCACAAGACAGGGTATTATGGCTACACCTTC.

There are many counts of this clonotype. The gene calls are TRBV5-1 and TRBJ1-2; TRBD1 matches 12 bases. The CDR3 length is 15 residues. V was clipped by 3 bases and J by 7 bases; unmatched bases: 7. The germline CDR1 and CDR2 sequences are SGHRS and YFSETQ. This CDR3 is CASSYRDRGHGGYTF. In DNA, the CDR3 is TGCGCCAGCAGCTACCGGGACAGGGGGCACGGTGGCTACACCTTC.

J is TRBJ2-3 and V is TRBV20-1; TRBD2 matches 11 bases. CDR1 is DFQATT, CDR2 SNEGSKA, per germline (reference sequence). The V gene end was trimmed by 6 bases and the J gene end by 7 bases; junction bases not matched to a gene: 12. The CDR3 runs 15 residues. CDR3 nucleotide sequence: TGCAGTGCCCGCCGACTAGCGGGGACCGCTAATACGCAGTATTTT. It encodes CSARRLAGTANTQYF.